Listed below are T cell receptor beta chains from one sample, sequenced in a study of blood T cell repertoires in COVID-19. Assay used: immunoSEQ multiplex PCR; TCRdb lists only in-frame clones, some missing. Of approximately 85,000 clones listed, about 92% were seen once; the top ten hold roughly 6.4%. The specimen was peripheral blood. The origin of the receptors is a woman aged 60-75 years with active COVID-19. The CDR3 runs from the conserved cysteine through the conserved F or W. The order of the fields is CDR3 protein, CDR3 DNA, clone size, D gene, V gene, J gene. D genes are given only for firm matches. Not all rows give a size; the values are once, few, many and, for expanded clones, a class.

cdr3_aa: CASRGLAETQYF
cdr3_nt: TGTGCCAGCAGGGGACTAGCAGAGACCCAGTACTTC
clone_size: NA
d_call: TRBD2
v_call: TRBV27
j_call: TRBJ2-5

cdr3_aa: CASSIGRGHTDTQYF
cdr3_nt: TGTGCCAGTAGTATAGGGCGGGGGCACACAGATACGCAGTATTTT
clone_size: NA
d_call: NA
v_call: TRBV19
j_call: TRBJ2-3

cdr3_aa: CASSPGTGLSYNEQFF
cdr3_nt: TGTGCCAGCAGCCCGGGGACAGGCCTGTCCTACAATGAGCAGTTCTTC
clone_size: NA
d_call: TRBD1
v_call: TRBV7-3
j_call: TRBJ2-1

cdr3_aa: CASRINRVGNEQFF
cdr3_nt: TGTGCCAGCAGGATAAACAGGGTCGGGAATGAGCAGTTCTTC
clone_size: NA
d_call: NA
v_call: TRBV28
j_call: TRBJ2-1

cdr3_aa: CASSSGTIYEQFF
cdr3_nt: TGCGCCAGCAGCTCCGGGACAATCTATGAACAATTCTTT
clone_size: NA
d_call: NA
v_call: TRBV5-1
j_call: TRBJ1-1

cdr3_aa: CASSWGGPSLDTQYF
cdr3_nt: TGTGCCAGCAGCTGGGGCGGCCCCTCGCTAGATACGCAGTATTTT
clone_size: NA
d_call: NA
v_call: TRBV7-2
j_call: TRBJ2-3

cdr3_aa: CASSLDRGPTDTQYF
cdr3_nt: TGTGCCAGCAGCTTGGACAGGGGACCCACAGATACGCAGTATTTT
clone_size: NA
d_call: TRBD1
v_call: TRBV5-6
j_call: TRBJ2-3

cdr3_aa: CASSWGHSRASGRQETQYF
cdr3_nt: TGTGCCAGCAGTTGGGGGCACAGTCGGGCTAGCGGGAGGCAAGAGACCCAGTACTTC
clone_size: NA
d_call: TRBD2
v_call: TRBV27
j_call: TRBJ2-5

cdr3_aa: CASSYTGTENTEAFF
cdr3_nt: TGTGCCAGCAGTTACACCGGGACAGAGAACACTGAAGCTTTCTTT
clone_size: NA
d_call: TRBD1
v_call: TRBV6-5
j_call: TRBJ1-1

cdr3_aa: CATSRGGTGGLKDGYTF
cdr3_nt: TGTGCCACCAGCAGAGGAGGGACAGGGGGCTTAAAAGATGGCTACACCTTC
clone_size: NA
d_call: TRBD1
v_call: TRBV15
j_call: TRBJ1-2

cdr3_aa: CASSLGGAGGTDTQYF
cdr3_nt: TGTGCCAGCAGTTTAGGAGGGGCTGGGGGCACAGATACGCAGTATTTT
clone_size: NA
d_call: NA
v_call: TRBV28
j_call: TRBJ2-3

cdr3_aa: CASSLAGQGKETQYF
cdr3_nt: TGCGCCAGCAGCTTGGCGGGACAGGGAAAGGAGACCCAGTACTTC
clone_size: NA
d_call: TRBD1
v_call: TRBV5-1
j_call: TRBJ2-5

cdr3_aa: CASSSGLAGGPRDTQYF
cdr3_nt: TGTGCCAGCAGCTCAGGACTAGCGGGAGGACCCAGGGATACGCAGTATTTT
clone_size: NA
d_call: TRBD2
v_call: TRBV7-3
j_call: TRBJ2-3

cdr3_aa: CAWSAGTGAEAFF
cdr3_nt: TGTGCCTGGAGTGCCGGGACAGGGGCTGAAGCTTTCTTT
clone_size: NA
d_call: TRBD1
v_call: TRBV30
j_call: TRBJ1-1

cdr3_aa: CASSQDYDSGITDTQYF
cdr3_nt: TGCGCCAGCAGCCAAGATTACGACTCAGGGATCACAGATACGCAGTATTTT
clone_size: NA
d_call: NA
v_call: TRBV4-1
j_call: TRBJ2-3

cdr3_aa: CASSFRQNTEAFF
cdr3_nt: TGTGCCAGCAGTTTCCGACAGAACACTGAAGCTTTCTTT
clone_size: NA
d_call: NA
v_call: TRBV12-3/TRBV12-4
j_call: TRBJ1-1

cdr3_aa: CASSVGEGSRADTQYF
cdr3_nt: TGTGCCAGCAGCGTAGGGGAAGGGTCGAGGGCAGATACGCAGTATTTT
clone_size: NA
d_call: NA
v_call: TRBV9
j_call: TRBJ2-3

cdr3_aa: CATSRDTLRGEAFF
cdr3_nt: TGTGCCACCAGCAGAGATACGCTTAGGGGTGAAGCTTTCTTT
clone_size: NA
d_call: NA
v_call: TRBV15
j_call: TRBJ1-1

cdr3_aa: CASSLDLQPNSPLHF
cdr3_nt: TGTGCCAGCAGCTTAGATTTACAGCCAAATTCACCCCTCCACTTT
clone_size: NA
d_call: NA
v_call: TRBV7-2
j_call: TRBJ1-6

cdr3_aa: CASGTGGGIYGYTF
cdr3_nt: TGTGCCAGCGGTACAGGGGGCGGTATCTATGGCTACACCTTC
clone_size: NA
d_call: TRBD1
v_call: TRBV6-5
j_call: TRBJ1-2

cdr3_aa: CASSQSEGIANQPQHF
cdr3_nt: TGCGCCAGCAGTCAATCGGAGGGGATCGCCAATCAGCCCCAGCATTTT
clone_size: NA
d_call: NA
v_call: TRBV23-1
j_call: TRBJ1-5

cdr3_aa: CASSINFWGGASYEQYF
cdr3_nt: TGTGCCAGTAGTATAAATTTTTGGGGGGGCGCCTCCTACGAGCAGTACTTC
clone_size: NA
d_call: NA
v_call: TRBV19
j_call: TRBJ2-7

cdr3_aa: CASSLDAGGATDTQYF
cdr3_nt: TGTGCCAGCAGCTTAGACGCAGGGGGCGCGACAGATACGCAGTATTTT
clone_size: NA
d_call: TRBD1
v_call: TRBV11-2
j_call: TRBJ2-3

cdr3_aa: CASSRTSGRYEQYF
cdr3_nt: TGTGCCAGCAGTCGGACTAGCGGGCGTTACGAGCAGTACTTC
clone_size: NA
d_call: TRBD2
v_call: TRBV28
j_call: TRBJ2-7

cdr3_aa: CASSPLGGDYNEQFF
cdr3_nt: TGTGCCAGCAGTCCCTTAGGGGGTGATTACAATGAGCAGTTCTTC
clone_size: NA
d_call: NA
v_call: TRBV28
j_call: TRBJ2-1

cdr3_aa: CASSIFGTVNTEAFF
cdr3_nt: TGTGCCAGTAGTATATTCGGGACAGTCAACACTGAAGCTTTCTTT
clone_size: once
d_call: TRBD1
v_call: TRBV19
j_call: TRBJ1-1

cdr3_aa: CASSLPRRLAPYNEQFF
cdr3_nt: TGTGCCAGCAGCTTGCCCCGGCGGCTAGCGCCCTACAATGAGCAGTTCTTC
clone_size: few
d_call: NA
v_call: TRBV7-9
j_call: TRBJ2-1

cdr3_aa: CAISAGETQYF
cdr3_nt: TGTGCCATCAGTGCGGGTGAGACCCAGTACTTC
clone_size: NA
d_call: NA
v_call: TRBV10-3
j_call: TRBJ2-5

cdr3_aa: CASNQQGAYNEQFF
cdr3_nt: TGTGCCAGCAACCAACAGGGGGCCTACAATGAGCAGTTCTTC
clone_size: NA
d_call: TRBD1
v_call: TRBV2
j_call: TRBJ2-1

cdr3_aa: CASSYGLAGGYNEQFF
cdr3_nt: TGTGCCAGTAGTTACGGACTAGCGGGGGGTTACAATGAGCAGTTCTTC
clone_size: NA
d_call: TRBD2
v_call: TRBV19
j_call: TRBJ2-1

cdr3_aa: CASTPAGGRRLSIVPEQYF
cdr3_nt: TGTGCCAGCACCCCGGCGGGAGGTCGACGGTTGTCGATCGTGCCCGAGCAGTACTTC
clone_size: NA
d_call: TRBD2
v_call: TRBV5-5
j_call: TRBJ2-7

cdr3_aa: CASSLEGQGVDTQYF
cdr3_nt: TGTGCCAGCAGCTTGGAGGGCCAGGGGGTGGATACGCAGTATTTT
clone_size: NA
d_call: TRBD1
v_call: TRBV5-4
j_call: TRBJ2-3

cdr3_aa: CASSLGLEKLFF
cdr3_nt: TGTGCCAGCAGCTTAGGTCTTGAAAAACTGTTTTTT
clone_size: NA
d_call: NA
v_call: TRBV11-3
j_call: TRBJ1-4

cdr3_aa: CAGGLLNTGELFF
cdr3_nt: TGTGCCGGGGGACTGCTGAACACCGGGGAGCTGTTTTTT
clone_size: few
d_call: NA
v_call: TRBV2
j_call: TRBJ2-2

cdr3_aa: CASSSITSSGELFF
cdr3_nt: TGCGCCAGCAGCTCCATAACTAGTTCCGGGGAGCTGTTTTTT
clone_size: NA
d_call: NA
v_call: TRBV5-1
j_call: TRBJ2-2

cdr3_aa: CASSGVTGAYEQYF
cdr3_nt: TGTGCCAGCAGTGGGGTGACAGGGGCCTACGAGCAGTACTTC
clone_size: NA
d_call: TRBD1
v_call: TRBV2
j_call: TRBJ2-7

cdr3_aa: CASSAGMNTGELFF
cdr3_nt: TGCGCCAGCAGCGCAGGGATGAACACCGGGGAGCTGTTTTTT
clone_size: NA
d_call: NA
v_call: TRBV5-1
j_call: TRBJ2-2

cdr3_aa: CASSQQGTEAFF
cdr3_nt: TGTGCCAGCAGTCAACAGGGGACTGAAGCTTTCTTT
clone_size: NA
d_call: TRBD1
v_call: TRBV2
j_call: TRBJ1-1

cdr3_aa: CASCRDRSANEQFF
cdr3_nt: TGTGCCAGCTGCCGGGACAGGTCAGCCAATGAGCAGTTCTTC
clone_size: NA
d_call: TRBD1
v_call: TRBV7-2
j_call: TRBJ2-1

cdr3_aa: CASRGTGPYGYTF
cdr3_nt: TGTGCCAGTAGGGGGACAGGGCCCTATGGCTACACCTTC
clone_size: NA
d_call: TRBD1
v_call: TRBV19
j_call: TRBJ1-2

cdr3_aa: CASGLDPSGRQPQHF
cdr3_nt: TGTGCTAGTGGTTTGGACCCCTCGGGAAGGCAGCCCCAGCATTTT
clone_size: NA
d_call: NA
v_call: TRBV12-5
j_call: TRBJ1-5

cdr3_aa: CAISDAGGFFETQYF
cdr3_nt: TGTGCCATCAGTGATGCGGGGGGGTTCTTTGAGACCCAGTACTTC
clone_size: NA
d_call: TRBD2
v_call: TRBV10-3
j_call: TRBJ2-5

cdr3_aa: CASLSRTSVGASYEQYF
cdr3_nt: TGTGCCTCCCTATCCAGGACTAGCGTTGGCGCTTCCTACGAGCAGTACTTC
clone_size: NA
d_call: TRBD2
v_call: TRBV11-2
j_call: TRBJ2-7

cdr3_aa: CATTPGQGLYGYTF
cdr3_nt: TGTGCCACCACCCCCGGACAGGGGCTCTATGGCTACACCTTC
clone_size: once
d_call: TRBD1
v_call: TRBV24-1
j_call: TRBJ1-2

cdr3_aa: CASSYPGGGYGYTF
cdr3_nt: TGTGCCAGCAGTTACCCAGGGGGAGGATATGGCTACACCTTC
clone_size: NA
d_call: TRBD1
v_call: TRBV6-6
j_call: TRBJ1-2

cdr3_aa: CASSLGDRAHGYTF
cdr3_nt: TGTGCCAGCAGCTTGGGGGACAGGGCGCACGGCTACACCTTC
clone_size: NA
d_call: TRBD1
v_call: TRBV7-9
j_call: TRBJ1-2

cdr3_aa: CASSQEAGNYGYTF
cdr3_nt: TGTGCCAGCAGCCAAGAAGCAGGCAACTATGGCTACACCTTC
clone_size: NA
d_call: NA
v_call: TRBV3-1/TRBV3-2
j_call: TRBJ1-2

cdr3_aa: CASTGPGQGSEAFF
cdr3_nt: TGTGCCAGCACCGGTCCGGGACAGGGGTCTGAAGCTTTCTTT
clone_size: once
d_call: TRBD1
v_call: TRBV9
j_call: TRBJ1-1

cdr3_aa: CASSPRQETQYF
cdr3_nt: TGTGCCAGCAGCCCCCGCCAAGAGACCCAGTACTTC
clone_size: NA
d_call: NA
v_call: TRBV12-3/TRBV12-4
j_call: TRBJ2-5

cdr3_aa: CASSYLTGGTGSNTEAFF
cdr3_nt: TGTGCCAGTAGTTACCTCACAGGGGGGACAGGTTCGAACACTGAAGCTTTCTTT
clone_size: NA
d_call: TRBD1
v_call: TRBV19
j_call: TRBJ1-1

cdr3_aa: CASSLGGQGFSYEQYF
cdr3_nt: TGTGCCAGCAGCTTAGGGGGACAGGGTTTTTCCTACGAGCAGTACTTC
clone_size: NA
d_call: TRBD1
v_call: TRBV7-8
j_call: TRBJ2-7

cdr3_aa: CASSLGGGNNSPLHF
cdr3_nt: TGTGCCAGCAGCTTAGGGGGGGGGAATAATTCACCCCTCCACTTT
clone_size: NA
d_call: NA
v_call: TRBV7-9
j_call: TRBJ1-6

cdr3_aa: CASSPARASTNEKLFF
cdr3_nt: TGTGCCAGCTCACCAGCGAGAGCCTCAACTAATGAAAAACTGTTTTTT
clone_size: NA
d_call: NA
v_call: TRBV18
j_call: TRBJ1-4

cdr3_aa: CASSLGGSSYNEQFF
cdr3_nt: TGTGCCAGCAGCTTAGGAGGGAGCTCCTACAATGAGCAGTTCTTC
clone_size: NA
d_call: NA
v_call: TRBV5-4
j_call: TRBJ2-1

cdr3_aa: CASSGQGAVKDNEQFF
cdr3_nt: TGTGCCAGCAGCGGACAGGGGGCTGTGAAGGATAATGAGCAGTTCTTC
clone_size: NA
d_call: TRBD1
v_call: TRBV28
j_call: TRBJ2-1

cdr3_aa: CASSLGLAGNTGELFF
cdr3_nt: TGTGCCAGCTCACTGGGACTAGCGGGGAACACCGGGGAGCTGTTTTTT
clone_size: NA
d_call: TRBD2
v_call: TRBV18
j_call: TRBJ2-2

cdr3_aa: CATSDLQQGAGELFF
cdr3_nt: TGTGCCACCAGTGATTTGCAACAGGGGGCCGGGGAGCTGTTTTTT
clone_size: NA
d_call: TRBD1
v_call: TRBV24-1
j_call: TRBJ2-2

cdr3_aa: CASRTTMPAGLYSYNEQFF
cdr3_nt: TGTGCCAGCAGAACTACCATGCCAGCGGGACTATACTCCTACAATGAGCAGTTCTTC
clone_size: NA
d_call: TRBD2
v_call: TRBV27
j_call: TRBJ2-1

cdr3_aa: CASSQVGQKLARGTDTQYF
cdr3_nt: TGCGCCAGCAGCCAAGTGGGTCAAAAACTAGCGAGGGGGACAGATACGCAGTATTTT
clone_size: once
d_call: NA
v_call: TRBV4-1
j_call: TRBJ2-3